This T cell receptor beta chain was identified during a study of neurological immune-mediated disorders. Study-wide results and caveats: Patients with HTLV-1-associated myelopathy showed the most TCR clonal expansion. Those with multiple sclerosis showed the least, falling below healthy controls. There were no CDR3 amino acid sequences shared by expanded clones across subjects, a result suggesting private repertoires in all groups.

5'RACE with 10-nucleotide random UMIs produced the cDNA. The yield of each sequencing run was over 190 million TCR-beta sequences from 15-18 subjects. TCRdb redid the calling of the 5' RACE reads with MiXCR, one entry per CDR3 protein. Here the sample spans 55,000 to 75,000 distinct CDR3 sequences, about 13% being singletons. Ten or more counts support this clonotype. Its antigen is as yet unknown. CDR1 and CDR2 (germline): DFQATT, SNEGSKA (reference sequence). The CDR3 spans 13 residues. V lost 1 base and J 5 bases, leaving 6 bases between the germline ends. This clonotype was obtained from a woman aged 60-75 years with HTLV-1-associated myelopathy (HAM/TSP). Sequenced input: PBMCs. The chain employs TRBV20-1 and TRBJ1-6; TRBD1 is a possible D gene (5 bases). The CDR3 DNA reads as TGCAGTGCTAGAGGGGGGAATAATTCACCCCTCCACTTT. Protein: CSARGGNNSPLHF.